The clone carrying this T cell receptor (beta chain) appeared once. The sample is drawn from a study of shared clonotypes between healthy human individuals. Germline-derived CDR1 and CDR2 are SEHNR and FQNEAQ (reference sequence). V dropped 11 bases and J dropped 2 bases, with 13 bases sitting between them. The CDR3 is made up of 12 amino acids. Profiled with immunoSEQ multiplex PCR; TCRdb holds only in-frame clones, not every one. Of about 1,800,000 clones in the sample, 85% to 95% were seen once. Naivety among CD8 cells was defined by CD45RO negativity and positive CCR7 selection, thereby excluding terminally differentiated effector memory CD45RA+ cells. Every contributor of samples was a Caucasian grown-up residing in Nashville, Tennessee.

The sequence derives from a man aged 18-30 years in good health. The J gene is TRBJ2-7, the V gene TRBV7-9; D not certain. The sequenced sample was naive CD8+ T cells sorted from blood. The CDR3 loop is CASGTGTYEQYF. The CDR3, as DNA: TGTGCCTCTGGTACTGGGACCTACGAGCAGTACTTC.